These 18 T cell receptor beta chains came from one sample sequenced in a study of identical twins' blood T cells. In TCRdb, the 5' RACE reads were re-called with MiXCR into one record per CDR3 protein. There are a few hundred thousand distinct CDR3 sequences in the sample; roughly 31% occur only once, and more than 5.5% lies in the top ten. Sequenced: PBMCs. The receptors were gathered from a woman between 18 and 50 years old in good health.

This clonotype occurred a few times. The chain combines TRBV7-2 with TRBJ1-2, with 7 bases lining up with TRBD1. Germline V gene sequence: CDR1 SGHTA, CDR2 FQGNSA. The CDR3 length is 15 residues. After removal of 3 bases from V and 4 bases from J, the junction contained 8 bases not matched to a gene. As DNA, the CDR3 is TGTGCCAGCAGCTTTGCCGGGACAGCTTTCTATGGCTACACCTTC. Amino acid sequence: CASSFAGTAFYGYTF.

The V and J genes are TRBV7-9 and TRBJ1-2; D gene ambiguous. CDR1 and CDR2 from the germline V gene are SEHNR and FQNEAQ (reference sequence). This CDR3 spans 15 amino acids. The V end lost 4 bases, the J end lost 5 bases, and 17 bases lay between the germline ends. The CDR3 region has the DNA TGTGCCAGCAGCTCCACCGTCGGACCGGTATATGGCTACACCTTC. Its protein product is CASSSTVGPVYGYTF.

This clonotype was counted a few times. The chain has TRBV12-3 or TRBV12-4 and TRBJ1-1, with TRBD1 identical over 8 bases. V was clipped by 5 bases and J by 7 bases; unmatched bases: 6. The CDR3 spans 13 residues. The CDR3 sequence: CASSQRTGLEAFF. The CDR3 DNA is TGTGCCAGCAGTCAACGGACAGGGCTTGAAGCTTTCTTT.

The gene calls are TRBV7-2 and TRBJ1-1; D gene uncertain. The V gene lost 1 base and the J gene lost 2 bases, with 11 bases spanning the gap. In germline, CDR1 is SGHTA, CDR2 FQGNSA. The length of the CDR3 is 15 residues. The CDR3 coding sequence is TGTGCCAGCAGCTTAGGGTCGGCTATAAACACTGAAGCTTTCTTT. Amino acid sequence: CASSLGSAINTEAFF.

The genes are TRBV11-2 and TRBJ2-1; possible D gene TRBD1, 6 bases. The V gene's germline CDR1 is SGHAT and CDR2 FQNNGV. The CDR3 extends over 15 amino acids. The V end was cut by 4 bases, the J end by 4 bases, with 14 bases between. The CDR3 here is CASSSTDTGYNEQFF. In DNA, the CDR3 is TGTGCCAGCAGCTCGACTGATACAGGGTACAATGAGCAGTTCTTC.

The J gene is TRBJ1-5, the V gene TRBV3-1, with D hard to call. V lost 0 bases to trimming and J lost 7 bases, with 13 bases between them. This CDR3 is built from 15 residues. From germline, CDR1 is LGHDT and CDR2 YNNKEL (reference sequence). The CDR3 nucleotides read TGTGCCAGCAGCCAAGATAGCGGCGGACCCCAGCCCCAGCATTTT. It codes for CASSQDSGGPQPQHF.

This clonotype turned up a few times. The chain joins TRBV20-1 to TRBJ1-2, with D uncertain. Germline CDR1 is DFQATT and CDR2 is SNEGSKA (reference sequence). The CDR3 covers 13 residues. V lost 0 bases, J lost 6 bases, and 11 bases lay in between. The CDR3 region is CSARDWGRDGYTF. CDR3 sequence (DNA): TGCAGTGCTAGAGATTGGGGTAGGGATGGCTACACCTTC.

The table lists this clonotype with a few counts. The rearrangement uses TRBV5-6 and TRBJ2-5; unclear D gene. Trimming stripped 5 bases from V and 2 bases from J, with 10 bases between. From germline, CDR1 is SGHDT and CDR2 YYEEEE. CDR3 length: 13 residues. CDR3 in amino acids: CASRNGLQETQYF. The DNA of the CDR3 is TGTGCCAGCAGAAACGGTTTACAAGAGACCCAGTACTTC.

This clonotype was observed a few times. The chain employs TRBV20-1 and TRBJ2-1; maybe TRBD1 (6 bases). This CDR3 spans 14 amino acids. Germline values: CDR1 DFQATT, CDR2 SNEGSKA (reference sequence). The germline V and J ends were trimmed by 4 bases and 5 bases, with 15 bases remaining between them. The CDR3 DNA reads as TGCAGTGCTATAACAGGGAGACGGGACAATGAGCAGTTCTTC. Its translation: CSAITGRRDNEQFF.

The chain has TRBV20-1 and TRBJ2-5; TRBD1 might be the D (7 bases). The germline V gene encodes CDR1 DFQATT and CDR2 SNEGSKA (reference sequence). V gave up 6 bases and J gave up 2 bases, with 13 bases separating them. CDR3 size: 13 residues. CDR3 sequence (DNA): TGCAGTGCAAGGGACAGCGGGCAAGAGACCCAGTACTTC. Encoded protein: CSARDSGQETQYF.

Turning to this clonotype: A single base separates this from a much larger clone, so it may be a read error. The chain uses TRBV5-6 and TRBJ1-1; D perhaps matches TRBD1 (6 bases). This CDR3 has 13 amino acids. From germline, CDR1 is SGHDT and CDR2 YYEEEE. Trimming took off 3 bases at V and 2 bases at J, with 8 bases between the two ends. The CDR3 DNA sequence: TGTGCCAGCAGCTGGACAGATAACACTGAAGCTTTCTTT. Translated: CASSWTDNTEAFF.

In this sample, this clonotype turned up a few times. The genes are TRBV28 and TRBJ1-2; 9 bases agree with TRBD1. CDR3 length equals 16 residues. V dropped 6 bases and J dropped 3; count of bases not matched to a gene: 11. The V gene's germline CDR1 is MDHEN and CDR2 SYDVKM. CDR3 sequence reads: CASSTIRTGVDYGYTF. The CDR3, as DNA: TGTGCCAGCAGCACCATCCGGACAGGGGTTGACTATGGCTACACCTTC.

This clonotype has only a few counts. The CDR3: CASRDTNSNQPQHF. CDR3 in DNA: TGTGCCAGCAGGGACACCAATAGCAATCAGCCCCAGCATTTT. V is TRBV12-3 or TRBV12-4 and J is TRBJ1-5, with D maybe TRBD1 (5 bases). This CDR3 region has 14 residues. V lost 6 bases to trimming and J lost 0 bases, with 9 bases between them.

In the case of this clonotype: One end of the junction varies from germline; a read error may be responsible. The V call is TRBV20-1, the J call TRBJ2-5, with 10 bases matching TRBD2. This CDR3 is 15 amino acids long. Germline-derived CDR1 and CDR2 are DFQATT and SNEGSKA (reference sequence). In nucleotides, the CDR3 is TGCAGTGCTAGAGCACTAGCGGGGATCCAAGAGACCCAGGACTTC. It specifies CSARALAGIQETQDF.

In the case of this clonotype: The junction departs from the called germline gene at one end, perhaps through a read error. The rearrangement links TRBV27 to TRBJ1-1; D is ambiguous. The germline V gene has CDR1 MNHEY and CDR2 SMNVEV (reference sequence). The CDR3 has 13 residues. The CDR3 coding sequence is TGTGCCGGCAGTTTGGGGTCAAACACTGAAGCTTTCTTT. Its protein is CAGSLGSNTEAFF.

V is TRBV5-8 and J is TRBJ2-3; D is unclear. V shed 1 base and J shed 3 bases, with 12 bases lying between them. Germline loops: CDR1 SGHTS, CDR2 YDEGEE. This CDR3 region has 15 residues. Here the CDR3 reads CASSLIGRRTDTQYF. The CDR3 DNA follows: TGTGCCAGCAGCTTGATAGGCAGGCGGACAGATACGCAGTATTTT. Filled out from reference TRBV5-8 and TRBJ2-3, the complete variable domain reads EAGVTQSPTHLIKTRGQQATLRCSPISGHTSVYWYQQALGLGLQFLLWYDEGEERNRGNFPPRFSGRQFPNYSSELNVNALELEDSALYLCASSLIGRRTDTQYFGPGTRLTVL.

V and J are TRBV19 and TRBJ1-2; possibly TRBD1 for D (6 bases). CDR1 and CDR2 from the germline V gene are LNHDA and SQIVND (reference sequence). The V and J ends lost 5 bases and 8 bases respectively, with 15 bases between them. This CDR3 contains 13 residues. The CDR3 nucleotides read TGTGCCAGTAGTGAGCGGCGGGGGGCCGGCTACACCTTC. It is translated as CASSERRGAGYTF.

This clonotype came up many times. The V and J genes are TRBV10-3 and TRBJ2-1, with no clear D. Germline CDR1 ENHRY, CDR2 SYGVKD. Trimming stripped 3 bases from V and 6 bases from J, with 3 bases between. CDR3 length: 11 residues. The CDR3 region has the DNA TGTGCCATCAGTGATTTCAATGAGCAGTTCTTC. Amino acids: CAISDFNEQFF.